The clone carrying this T cell receptor (beta chain) was observed once. What it binds is unknown. Several immunoSEQ plates received, in even portions, the genomic DNA of each subset. Only in-frame clones appear in the TCRdb table, and some are missing; sequencing was by immunoSEQ multiplex PCR. The sample records roughly 640,000 clones, about 74% being singletons. The data stem from a study of shared clonotypes between healthy human individuals. Study results and caveats: Among several donors, roughly 5.5% of naive CD4 clonotypes were found in common. Non-shared clonotypes showed lower generation probabilities than clonotypes common to all four donors.

The CD4+ fraction was divided into a CD45RA+ naive subset and a CD45RA-negative memory subset. Germline CDR1 is SQVTM and CDR2 is ANQGSEA. Trimming shortened V by 4 bases and J by 7 bases, and 11 bases separated the two germline ends. This CDR3 has 12 residues. The chain links TRBV29-1 to TRBJ2-1, with D unresolved. Sequenced input: memory CD4+ T cells sorted from blood. Noted subset: CD45RA-negative fraction. The source is a woman aged 25 to 45 in good health. The CDR3 coding sequence is TGCAGCGTTGGCCGCCTGAGGAATGAGCAGTTCTTC. Residues: CSVGRLRNEQFF.